The sequence of this TCR beta chain was determined in a study of blood T cell repertoires in COVID-19. Study at large: From the United States, Italy and Spain came samples of acute and convalescent COVID-19.

CDR1 and CDR2 (germline): MNHEY, SMNVEV (reference sequence). The CDR3 has 15 amino acids. V gave up 5 bases and J gave up 4 bases, with 14 bases separating them. Per the authors' pipeline: Nucleated cell number was recorded as an estimate derived from reference gene primer amplification. Profiling relied on immunoSEQ multiplex PCR, and the TCRdb table lists in-frame clones only, not all of them. That table furnishes V, J and clone size, whereas the DNA furnished D and trimming. The repertoire holds about 250,000 clones, with roughly 80% as singletons. Sample: peripheral blood. This clonotype was sampled from a man older than 75 with acute or convalescent COVID-19. This chain links TRBV27 with TRBJ1-4; D ambiguous. CDR3 coding DNA: TGTGCCAGCAGTCCGCGACACCTTCTTAATGAAAAACTGTTTTTT. It specifies CASSPRHLLNEKLFF.